This T cell receptor beta chain came from a study of blood T cell repertoires in COVID-19 (dated by TCRdb to the early 2020s). General notes on the study: Collaborator samples came from the United States, Italy and Spain and covered acute and convalescent phases of COVID-19. Deeply sampled blood TCRbeta repertoires from subjects exposed to, actively infected with, or recovered from COVID-19 were included in the dataset. The material from the prospective study consisted of cDNA or gDNA derived from T cells, B-cell-depleted T cells, or PBMCs. HLA class I and class II types, where available, came from metadata supplied by the sample provider rather than from assay-based typing. The repertoires were released in a freely available public database intended as a resource for research on the immune response to SARS-CoV-2. Samples were obtained from the ongoing ImmuneRACE study (first 160 participants) and from 1,254 subjects provided by 6 global collaborators. The sample metadata nearly always contained a de-identified subject ID, COVID-19 status, age in years and sex. Overall study outcomes, separate from this receptor: Clinical and demographic metadata were provided uncurated, with the amount varying by source and participant.

TCRbeta CDR3 regions were amplified from genomic DNA by means of the immunoSEQ Assay, a bias-controlled multiplex PCR. The authors' pipeline ran thus. The number of nucleated cells in each sample was estimated by amplification of reference gene primers within the assay. To quantify the absolute abundance of each unique TCRbeta CDR3 rearrangement, sequence reads were collapsed and filtered. For each sample, productive Simpson clonality was calculated as the square root of Simpson's diversity index over productive rearrangements. TCRdb provides this immuneACCESS table in a form limited to in-frame rearrangements. Some clones are lacking; in checked studies, under half of them reflect an unresolved V gene, and why the rest are absent is not known. The D gene and trimming were derived from the DNA, and the V and J assignments and clone size from that table. In this sample the table shows around 100,000 clones, roughly 85% of which occur a single time. The ten largest account for more than 1.5% of the sample.

For this clone: The antigen it recognizes is unknown. No clone much larger than this one lies a single base away; base qualities are absent.

Whole blood was collected in K2EDTA tubes by collaborating institutions according to the institutions' own protocols. For TCRbeta analysis, collaborators shipped samples as frozen whole blood, isolated PBMCs, or DNA extracted from either of those sample types. Reading from cysteine to phenylalanine, the CDR3 counts 15 amino acids. Of the read, only the CDR3 DNA is kept; its 45 bases are in frame from base 1. The germline V gene yields MDHEN for CDR1 and SYDVKM for CDR2. V and J are truncated by 5 bases and 1 base respectively, leaving an intervening sequence of 14 bases. Material: peripheral blood. The rearrangement combines TRBV28 with TRBJ1-2, and the D gene may be TRBD1, 6 bases matching. The TCR sequence derives from a woman aged 70-85 years with active or convalescent COVID-19. The DNA sequence is given as TGTGCCAGCAGTCCAGGGGACGGTTTTAACTATGGCTACACCTTC. It codes for CASSPGDGFNYGYTF.